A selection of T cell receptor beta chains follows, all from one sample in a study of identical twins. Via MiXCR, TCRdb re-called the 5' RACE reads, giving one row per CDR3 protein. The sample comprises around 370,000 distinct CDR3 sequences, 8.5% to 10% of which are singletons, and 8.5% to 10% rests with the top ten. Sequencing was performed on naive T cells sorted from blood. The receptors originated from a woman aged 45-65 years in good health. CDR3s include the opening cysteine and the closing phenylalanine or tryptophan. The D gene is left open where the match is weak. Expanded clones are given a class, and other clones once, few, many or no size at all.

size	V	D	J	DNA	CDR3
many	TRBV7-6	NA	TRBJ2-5	TGTGCCAGCAGCTTTCAACCCGGGGTCCAAGAGACCCAGTACTTC	CASSFQPGVQETQYF
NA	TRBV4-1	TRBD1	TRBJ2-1	TGCGCCAGCAGCCTCCCCACAGGGGGAGATTTTGAGCAGTTCTTC	CASSLPTGGDFEQFF
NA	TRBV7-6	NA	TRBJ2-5	TGTGCCAGCAGCTCCCTCGCGGATCGGGAGACCCAGTACTTC	CASSSLADRETQYF
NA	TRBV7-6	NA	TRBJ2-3	TGTTCCAGCAGCTTTTCGCCTTATAGCACAGATACGCAGTATTTT	CSSSFSPYSTDTQYF
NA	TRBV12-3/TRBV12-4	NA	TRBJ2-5	TGTGCCAGCAGAGAACTACCCCACTTTCCTCAGTACTTC	CASRELPHFPQYF
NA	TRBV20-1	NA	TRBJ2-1	TGCAGTGCTAGAGATCCCGGGGCTAGCAATGAGCAGTTCTTC	CSARDPGASNEQFF
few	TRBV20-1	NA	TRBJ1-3	TGCAGTGCAATTAACAGGGAATCTGGAAACACCATATATTTT	CSAINRESGNTIYF
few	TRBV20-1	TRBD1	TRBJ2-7	TGCAGTGCCTCCCCTCCGACAGGGTTAGTCTACGAGCAGTACTTC	CSASPPTGLVYEQYF
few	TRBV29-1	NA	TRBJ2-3	TGCAGCGTCCCTCACCCGGGACCGAGCACAGATACGCAGTATTTT	CSVPHPGPSTDTQYF
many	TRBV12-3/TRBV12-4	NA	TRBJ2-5	TGTGCCAGCAGTCCGACGGGAGAGACCCAGTACTTC	CASSPTGETQYF
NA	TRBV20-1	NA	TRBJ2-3	TGCAGTGCTAGCCCCCGAGGTATTAGTCGGGCTAGCACAGATACGCAGTATTTT	CSASPRGISRASTDTQYF
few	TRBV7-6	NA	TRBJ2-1	TGTGCCAGCAGCCTATACCACGGGGAATCCTACAATGAGCAGTTCTTC	CASSLYHGESYNEQFF
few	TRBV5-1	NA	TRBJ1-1	TGCGCCAGCACCCTAACCACAGGGCCCGACACTGAAGCTTTCTTT	CASTLTTGPDTEAFF
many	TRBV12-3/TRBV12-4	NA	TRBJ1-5	TGTGCCAGCAGTTTGAGGGTTGACCAGCCCCAGCATTTT	CASSLRVDQPQHF
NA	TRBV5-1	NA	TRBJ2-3	TGCGCCAGCAGCCTAGCAGGAGGGGCGAATCGGGAGCAGTATTTT	CASSLAGGANREQYF
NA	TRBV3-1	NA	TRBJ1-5	TGTGCCAGCAGCCCCGACAGGCATAATCAGCCCCAGCATTTT	CASSPDRHNQPQHF
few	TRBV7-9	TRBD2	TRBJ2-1	TGTGCCAGCAGCTTATTTTTGGGTGGCAGGGAGGGTGAGCAGTTCTTC	CASSLFLGGREGEQFF
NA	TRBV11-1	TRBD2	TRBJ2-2	TGTGCCAGCAGCCCTAGCGGAGAAAACACCGGGGAGCTGTTTTTT	CASSPSGENTGELFF
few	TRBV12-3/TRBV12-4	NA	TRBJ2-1	TGTGCCAGCAGTTTGGGCAGGGGGGCTGAGCAGTTCTTC	CASSLGRGAEQFF